This TCR beta chain was identified during a study of T cells in Graves' hyperthyroidism and ophthalmopathy. Authors of the study amplified TCR beta CDR3 regions from RNA transcripts. The HTBI set primed first-round TCR CDR3 RT-PCR. TCRdb called the multiplex PCR reads again in MiXCR, with one record for every CDR3 protein. The data contain about 290,000 distinct CDR3 sequences, about an eighth of them singletons. The table lists this clonotype with a count of one. This clone may be a read error of a much larger clone one base away. Germline V gives CDR1 SEHNR, CDR2 FQNEAQ (reference sequence). The CDR3 covers 16 residues.

The TCR comes from a woman in her 30s with Graves' hyperthyroidism that later progressed to Graves' ophthalmopathy. The chain links TRBV7-9 to TRBJ2-2, with 7 bases matching TRBD1. Specimen: blood. The CDR3 reads CASTLRGTANTGELFF. Written as DNA, the CDR3 is TGTGCCAGCACCTTAAGGGGGACAGCGAACACCGGGGAGCTGTTTTTT.